The TCR beta chain under discussion was sequenced for a study of blood T cell repertoires in COVID-19. About the study: Acute-phase and convalescent COVID-19 samples originated in the United States, Italy and Spain.

The table came from immunoSEQ multiplex PCR; TCRdb's copy has only in-frame clones and leaves some out. The table shows fewer than 300,000 clones, with roughly nine tenths occurring only once. The CDR3 has 14 amino acids. Trimming pared 3 bases from V and 3 bases from J, leaving 9 bases between. Germline values: CDR1 SGHTA, CDR2 FQGNSA. Sequencing was done on a sample of peripheral blood. The source of this sequence is a woman aged 25 to 45 with COVID-19, enrolled during active disease. The chain has TRBV7-2 and TRBJ2-1; the D is unclear. CDR3 sequence reads: CASSFDDFYNEQFF. CDR3 DNA: TGTGCCAGCAGCTTCGACGACTTCTACAATGAGCAGTTCTTC.